What follows is one T cell receptor (beta chain) and its context. This sample's treatment: randomized to nivolumab then ipilimumab (arm A) or the reverse (arm B). None of the patients previously received DNA-damaging chemotherapy. The sample belongs to a study of sequential checkpoint blockade in melanoma. On the study more broadly: Each arm's sequence ended with maintenance nivolumab. TCRbeta immunosequencing was performed on DNA from around 91 pretreatment melanoma tumor samples.

There are 16 residues in the CDR3. The V gene end was trimmed by 6 bases and the J gene end by 2 bases; junction bases not matched to a gene: 12. Clones were sequenced by immunoSEQ multiplex PCR, and TCRdb holds only the in-frame ones, with some missing. The top ten hold around 4.8% of the sample, which has under 20,000 clones, roughly 73% seen once. J is TRBJ2-7 and V is TRBV23-1; 8 nucleotides match TRBD2. TRBV23-1 is annotated as an ORF whose role is uncertain. The TCR comes from a human donor with melanoma. The sample in question was tumor tissue (inferred from file names), obtained from a patient given nivolumab and ipilimumab in sequence. CDR3 sequence (DNA): TGCGCCAGCAGCCCCAGACTGCGGGAGGCCGCCTACGAGCAGTACTTC. Protein product: CASSPRLREAAYEQYF.